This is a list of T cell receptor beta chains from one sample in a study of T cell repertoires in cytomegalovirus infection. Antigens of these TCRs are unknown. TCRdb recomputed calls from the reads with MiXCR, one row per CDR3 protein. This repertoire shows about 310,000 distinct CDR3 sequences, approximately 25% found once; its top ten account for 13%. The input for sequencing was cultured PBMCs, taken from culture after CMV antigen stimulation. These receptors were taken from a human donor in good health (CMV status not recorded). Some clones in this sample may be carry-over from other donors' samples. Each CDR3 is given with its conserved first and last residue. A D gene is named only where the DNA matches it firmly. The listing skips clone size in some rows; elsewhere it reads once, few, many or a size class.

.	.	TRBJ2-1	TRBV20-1	TGCAGTGCTAGAGCGTTTTACTCTGGGAGCTCCTACAATGAGCAGTTCTTC	CSARAFYSGSSYNEQFF
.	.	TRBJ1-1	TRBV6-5	TGTGCCAGCAGTTCTCAGGGCTACACTGAAGCTTTCTTT	CASSSQGYTEAFF
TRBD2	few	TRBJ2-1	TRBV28	TGTGCCAGCAGTTCCTATAGCGGGAAAGTCAATGAGCAGTTCTTC	CASSSYSGKVNEQFF
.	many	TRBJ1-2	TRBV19	TGTGCCAGTAGTGTGGACCTCTATGGCTACACCTTC	CASSVDLYGYTF
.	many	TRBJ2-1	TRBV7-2	TGTGCCAGCAGCTTGGGGCCGGGGTTTCGGCAGTTCTTC	CASSLGPGFRQFF
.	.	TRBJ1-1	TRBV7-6	TGTGCCGACGCCCCACAGGGTGAGAACACTGAAGCTTTCTTT	CADAPQGENTEAFF
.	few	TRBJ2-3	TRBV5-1	TGCGCCAGCAGAACTAATATGGCAGATACGCAGTATTTT	CASRTNMADTQYF
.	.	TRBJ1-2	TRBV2	TGTGCCAGCAGTGTGGGGGATCTGGCTGGAGGCTACACCTTC	CASSVGDLAGGYTF
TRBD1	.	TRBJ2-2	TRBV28	TGTGCCAGCAGCCGGACAGGGGGCCGGACCGGGGAGCTGTTTTTT	CASSRTGGRTGELFF
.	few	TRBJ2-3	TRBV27	TGTGCCAGCGGGATGATAACGGGGGATACGCAGTATTTT	CASGMITGDTQYF
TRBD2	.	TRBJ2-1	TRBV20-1	TGCAGTGCCTGGACTAGCACTCTTTTGGGTGAGCAGTTCTTC	CSAWTSTLLGEQFF
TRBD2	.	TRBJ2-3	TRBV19	TGTGCCAGTAGTATAGTGTCTAGCGGGACAGATACGCAGTATTTT	CASSIVSSGTDTQYF
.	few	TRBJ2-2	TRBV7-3	TGTGCCAGCAGCTTGGGCGGGAAGAACACCGGGGAGCTGTTTTTT	CASSLGGKNTGELFF
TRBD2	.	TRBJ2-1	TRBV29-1	TGCAGCGTTGAAGCGGGGACTAGCGGTTTATACAATGAGCAGTTCTTC	CSVEAGTSGLYNEQFF
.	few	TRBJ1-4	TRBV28	TGTGCCAGCAGCTTCCAGGACGGAATAGAAAAACTGTTTTTT	CASSFQDGIEKLFF
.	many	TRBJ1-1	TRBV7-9	TGTGCCAGCAGCTCCACAGCGGCAGATGAAGCTTTCTTT	CASSSTAADEAFF
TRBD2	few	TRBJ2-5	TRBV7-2	TGTGCCAGCGGCTCATGGCGGAGCGGGGTGACTGCCCAAGAGACCCAGTACTTC	CASGSWRSGVTAQETQYF
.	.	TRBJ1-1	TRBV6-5	TGTGCCAGCACCACGACAGTGAACACTGAAGCTTTCTTT	CASTTTVNTEAFF
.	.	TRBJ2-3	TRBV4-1	TGCGCCAGCAGCCAAACTCAACGGGAGATGCAGTATTTT	CASSQTQREMQYF